Listed here are 25 T cell receptor beta chains from one sample, sequenced in a study of shared clonotypes between healthy human individuals. TCRdb's table, derived via immunoSEQ multiplex PCR, lists solely in-frame clones and lacks some. This table has about 2.4 million clones, roughly 93% appearing once. The sequenced material came from naive CD4+ T cells from PBMCs. Described subset: CD45RA+ positively selected. The receptors derive from a man younger than 35 in good health. Some clones in this sample may be carry-over from other donors' samples.

The chain has TRBV6-5 and TRBJ2-6, with D perhaps matching TRBD1 (6 bases). The CDR3 has 14 residues. V was clipped by 6 bases and J by 7 bases, with 13 bases between them. Germline V CDR1 and CDR2: MNHEY, SVGAGI. The DNA for the CDR3 is TGTGCCAGCAGCAGCGGACAGTTAGCCAACGTCCTGACTTTC. Its translation is CASSSGQLANVLTF.

This chain uses TRBV19 with TRBJ1-1; TRBD1 might be the D (6 bases). V was cut by 7 bases and J by 0 bases, with 12 bases left in between. CDR3 length equals 14 residues. CDR1 is LNHDA, CDR2 SQIVND, per germline (reference sequence). The CDR3 nucleotides are TGTGCCAGTAAGGACAGCCTAATGAACACTGAAGCTTTCTTT. Translated: CASKDSLMNTEAFF.

The genes are TRBV28 and TRBJ2-7; TRBD1 is a possible D gene (6 bases). Germline assignment: CDR1 MDHEN and CDR2 SYDVKM. V was clipped by 6 bases and J by 1 base, with 19 bases between them. The CDR3 runs to 16 residues. In DNA, the CDR3 is TGTGCCAGCAGCCTTGGGGGACATCGGAATTCCTACGAGCAGTACTTC. It codes for CASSLGGHRNSYEQYF.

V is TRBV7-3 and J is TRBJ2-3, with D tentatively TRBD1 (6 bases). Germline V gene data show CDR1 as SGHTA and CDR2 as FQGTGA. The CDR3 spans 13 residues. Trimming left V 2 bases short and J 6 bases short, with 9 bases between. This chain's CDR3 is CASSLEGHDTQYF. In DNA, the CDR3 is TGTGCCAGCAGCTTAGAGGGACACGATACGCAGTATTTT.

This clone showed up just once. The V call is TRBV7-2, the J call TRBJ1-2, with no clear D. CDR3 length: 12 residues. Germline loops: CDR1 SGHTA, CDR2 FQGNSA. Trimming left V 3 bases short and J 7 bases short, with 9 bases between. The CDR3 bases are TGTGCCAGCAGCTTCATAGGGCCTGGCTACACCTTC. As protein: CASSFIGPGYTF.

The chain links TRBV9 to TRBJ1-2; TRBD1 matches 7 bases. Germline assignment: CDR1 SGDLS and CDR2 YYNGEE. The CDR3 consists of 15 residues. V was pared by 3 bases and J by 2 bases, with 7 bases of the junction left unmatched. The chain's CDR3 is CASSAYRGSNYGYTF. CDR3 in DNA: TGTGCCAGCAGCGCCTACAGGGGATCGAACTATGGCTACACCTTC.

V gene TRBV6-6 combines with J gene TRBJ2-5; 7 bases are a match to TRBD2. Germline V CDR1 and CDR2: MNHNY, SVGAGI (reference sequence). V lost 0 bases and J lost 13; bases outside the gene matches: 14. The CDR3 is 15 amino acids. CDR3 region: CASSYSSLADPTRYF. The CDR3 coding sequence is TGTGCCAGCAGTTACTCGTCTCTAGCGGACCCGACTCGGTACTTC.

The V and J genes are TRBV5-4 and TRBJ2-1, with D hard to call. CDR1 is SGHNT, CDR2 YYREEE, per germline (reference sequence). V was pared by 0 bases and J by 3 bases, with 10 bases between. The CDR3 contains 15 residues. The CDR3 DNA reads as TGTGCCAGCAGCTTGGCGGGCCGAAGCTACAATGAGCAGTTCTTC. Translated: CASSLAGRSYNEQFF.

This clone appeared once. J is TRBJ1-2 and V is TRBV30, with 7 nucleotides matching TRBD1. The CDR3 is 18 amino acids. Per germline, CDR1 GTSNPN and CDR2 SVGIG (reference sequence). Trimming removed 5 bases from V and 7 bases from J; junction bases left unmatched: 25. CDR3 DNA: TGTGCCTGGGGGTGGGTCGACAGGGCTCAGGGGGTAGCTCCTGGCTACACCTTC. Translation: CAWGWVDRAQGVAPGYTF.

This chain uses TRBV28 with TRBJ2-5, with TRBD2 matching over 8 bases. Germline CDR1 MDHEN, CDR2 SYDVKM. This CDR3 spans 14 amino acids. J lost 5 bases, V lost 5 bases, and 7 bases had no gene match. The CDR3 nucleotides read TGTGCCAGCAGTGAAAGCGGGAGTCTGGAGACCCAGTACTTC. Protein sequence: CASSESGSLETQYF. The entire variable domain, with the rest obtained from reference TRBV28 and TRBJ2-5, is as follows: DVKVTQSSRYLVKRTGEKVFLECVQDMDHENMFWYRQDPGLGLRLIYFSYDVKMKEKGDIPEGYSVSREKKERFSLILESASTNQTSMYLCASSESGSLETQYFGPGTRLLVL.

This clone was recorded only once. This chain connects TRBV7-2 to TRBJ2-1; D not resolved. The CDR3 loop spans 13 amino acids. V dropped 4 bases and J dropped 3 bases, with 7 bases sitting between them. Per germline, CDR1 SGHTA and CDR2 FQGNSA. The CDR3 reads CASSSTVYNEQFF. CDR3 nucleotide sequence: TGTGCCAGCAGCTCGACCGTCTACAATGAGCAGTTCTTC.

This chain links TRBV7-3 with TRBJ2-1; 7 positions agree with TRBD1. The CDR3 has 16 amino acids. J was trimmed by 4 bases and V by 5 bases; bases with no gene match: 11. The germline CDR1 and CDR2 sequences are SGHTA and FQGTGA. CDR3 sequence (DNA): TGTGCCAGCAGCGAGGGGGCCATACTAGAATACAATGAGCAGTTCTTC. Translated, it gives CASSEGAILEYNEQFF.

The V gene is TRBV29-1, the J gene TRBJ2-7, with D perhaps matching TRBD1 (6 bases). The CDR3 contains 13 residues. Trimming removed 5 bases from V and 6 bases from J, with 17 bases in between. CDR1 and CDR2 from the germline V gene are SQVTM and ANQGSEA. The DNA for the CDR3 is TGCAGCGTTTCCGCCGCAGGGACACGCGAGCAGTACTTC. This codes for CSVSAAGTREQYF.

This chain links TRBV18 with TRBJ2-7; no reliable D call. Germline V gene lookup returns CDR1 KGHSH and CDR2 LQKENI. This CDR3 region has 13 residues. V lost 2 bases and J 0 bases, leaving 5 bases between the germline ends. The CDR3 protein is CASSPMNSYEQYF. The CDR3 DNA sequence: TGTGCCAGCTCACCAATGAACTCCTACGAGCAGTACTTC.

CDR3 protein: CASSPDRGRRVLFF. The CDR3 bases are TGTGCCAGCAGTCCCGACAGGGGGCGCCGCGTACTGTTTTTT. This rearrangement joins TRBV6-5 to TRBJ1-4; 10 nucleotides line up with TRBD1. The CDR3 loop spans 14 amino acids. V lost 5 bases to trimming and J lost 13 bases; unmatched junction nucleotides: 10. The germline CDR1 and CDR2 sequences are MNHEY and SVGAGI.

V usage is TRBV30 and J usage is TRBJ2-7; 9 bases are a match to TRBD2. The V gene's germline CDR1 is GTSNPN and CDR2 SVGIG (reference sequence). V shed 2 bases, J shed 5 bases, and the junction held 7 bases outside the gene matches. The CDR3 runs 14 residues. In nucleotides, the CDR3 is TGTGCCTGGAGTCGGGGACTAGCCGCCGACGAGCAGTACTTC. It codes for CAWSRGLAADEQYF.

The gene calls are TRBV28 and TRBJ2-1; TRBD2 aligns across 12 bases. V lost 6 bases to trimming and J lost 8 bases; unmatched junction nucleotides: 5. CDR1 and CDR2 from the germline V gene are MDHEN and SYDVKM. The CDR3 has 14 amino acids. DNA of the CDR3: TGTGCCAGCAGAGCTAGCGGGAGGGCCGATGAGCAGTTCTTC. Encoded protein: CASRASGRADEQFF.

The J gene is TRBJ2-2, the V gene TRBV29-1, with TRBD2 as a possible D gene (6 bases). The CDR3 consists of 16 residues. V lost 7 bases to trimming and J lost 0 bases, with 18 bases between them. In germline, CDR1 is SQVTM, CDR2 ANQGSEA. In DNA form, the CDR3 reads TGCAGCGCTAGCGATACTCCGAGCGCGAACACCGGGGAGCTGTTTTTT. It translates to CSASDTPSANTGELFF.

This clone is a singleton in its sample. The V and J genes are TRBV5-8 and TRBJ2-1; D unresolved. The CDR3 is made up of 12 amino acids. The germline CDR1 and CDR2 sequences are SGHTS and YDEGEE. Trimming left V 6 bases short and J 8 bases short, with 12 bases between. The CDR3 reads CASNRKQHEQFF. The DNA for the CDR3 is TGTGCCAGCAATCGTAAACAGCATGAGCAGTTCTTC.

In regard to this clone: This same CDR3 is encoded by further DNA sequences in the sample. This chain connects TRBV7-9 to TRBJ2-1, with TRBD2 identical over 11 bases. CDR1 is SEHNR, CDR2 FQNEAQ, per germline (reference sequence). Trimming removed 5 bases from V and 0 bases from J; junction bases left unmatched: 6. The CDR3 has 17 amino acids. Written as DNA, the CDR3 is TGTGCCAGCAGCACGGGGACTAGCGGAAGCTCCTACAATGAGCAGTTCTTC. Translated, it gives CASSTGTSGSSYNEQFF.

In regard to this clone: Other DNA sequences from this sample encode an identical CDR3 as well. The chain is built from TRBV5-1 and TRBJ2-2, with D perhaps matching TRBD2 (5 bases). Germline CDR1 reads SGHRS; CDR2 reads YFSETQ. CDR3 size: 15 residues. Trimming took 1 base from V and 0 from J, leaving 7 bases between them. In DNA form, the CDR3 reads TGCGCCAGCAGCTTGTCCGGGGCGAACACCGGGGAGCTGTTTTTT. Its translation: CASSLSGANTGELFF.

This chain connects TRBV5-1 to TRBJ2-3; D is unresolved. V dropped 7 bases and J dropped 2 bases, with 11 bases sitting between them. The CDR3 loop spans 13 amino acids. Germline CDR1 reads SGHRS; CDR2 reads YFSETQ. The CDR3 DNA is TGCGCCAGCGCCCCGGAGTACACAGATACGCAGTATTTT. Translated, it gives CASAPEYTDTQYF.

The V gene is TRBV25-1, the J gene TRBJ2-7; 11 positions match TRBD1. This CDR3 is built from 15 residues. Per germline, CDR1 MGHDK and CDR2 SYGVNS. The ends lost 1 base at V and 5 bases at J; junction bases unmatched: 4. DNA for the CDR3: TGTGCCAGCAGTGAATGGGACAGGGGGTCTGACGAGCAGTACTTC. Protein product: CASSEWDRGSDEQYF.

The J gene is TRBJ2-5, the V gene TRBV5-1; tentative D call: TRBD1 (5 bases). Germline CDR1 SGHRS, CDR2 YFSETQ. The CDR3 runs to 16 residues. Trimming left V 0 bases short and J 1 base short, with 13 bases between. CDR3 amino acids: CASSLDPGSAQETQYF. The CDR3 bases are TGCGCCAGCAGCTTGGACCCAGGGTCAGCCCAAGAGACCCAGTACTTC.

As to this clone: A read error may produce the germline difference seen at one junction end. The rearrangement joins TRBV18 to TRBJ2-7, with 11 bases aligning to TRBD1. Germline CDR1 and CDR2: KGHSH and LQKENI. The CDR3 is 16 residues long. The CDR3 region is CASSSPGTGGFYEQYF. CDR3 DNA sequence: TGTGCCAGCTCATCACCCGGGACAGGGGGTTTCTACGAGCAGTACTTC.